The 13 T cell receptor beta chains reported below all come from one sample, sequenced in a study of blood T cell repertoires in COVID-19. TCRdb's table, derived via immunoSEQ multiplex PCR, lists solely in-frame clones and lacks some. The data show roughly 100,000 clones, with around 75% seen just once and 0.8% to 1% held by the top ten. Material: peripheral blood. The receptors derive from a human donor with acute or convalescent COVID-19. The donor label of this sample is uncertain.

The chain employs TRBV19 and TRBJ1-6; 8 positions match TRBD1. From germline, CDR1 is LNHDA and CDR2 SQIVND (reference sequence). J was trimmed by 4 bases and V by 8 bases; bases with no gene match: 7. The CDR3 has 15 residues. This chain's CDR3 is CASQVRGPYNSPLHF. CDR3 nucleotides: TGTGCCAGTCAAGTCAGGGGGCCTTATAATTCACCCCTCCACTTT.

This clone was picked up one time. This chain connects TRBV28 to TRBJ2-7, with D possibly TRBD1 on 6 matching bases. The CDR3 loop spans 13 amino acids. The V and J ends lost 6 bases and 2 bases respectively, with 11 bases between them. In germline, CDR1 is MDHEN, CDR2 SYDVKM. The CDR3, as DNA: TGTGCCAGCAGCGGACAGCCTCCCTACGAGCAGTACGTC. Protein: CASSGQPPYEQYV.

The chain combines TRBV7-9 with TRBJ2-1; tentatively, D is TRBD2 (5 bases). Germline V gives CDR1 SEHNR, CDR2 FQNEAQ (reference sequence). This CDR3 contains 14 residues. Between the trimmed V and J ends, which lost 6 bases and 10 bases, there was a span of 19 bases. The CDR3: CASRPRSGVGEQFF. The CDR3 DNA reads as TGTGCCAGCAGGCCCCGGAGCGGTGTCGGCGAGCAGTTCTTC.

CDR3: CAWRSGNYGYTF. Here the CDR3 DNA reads TGTGCCTGGAGGTCAGGGAACTATGGCTACACCTTC. V usage is TRBV30 and J usage is TRBJ1-2; a weak D match, TRBD1 (5 bases). CDR3 length: 12 residues. CDR1 GTSNPN and CDR2 SVGIG come from the germline V gene (reference sequence). V lost 3 bases and J 2 bases, leaving 7 bases between the germline ends.

The rearrangement links TRBV6-1 to TRBJ1-1, with D perhaps matching TRBD1 (6 bases). Trimming took off 1 base at V and 3 bases at J, with 9 bases between the two ends. Germline loops: CDR1 MNHNS, CDR2 SASEGT. There are 14 residues in the CDR3. The CDR3: CASSEGQGYTEAFF. The CDR3 coding sequence is TGTGCCAGCAGTGAAGGCCAGGGGTACACTGAAGCTTTCTTT.

The CDR3 protein is CASSLDWSNSPLHF. CDR3 in DNA: TGTGCCAGCAGCTTAGATTGGAGTAATTCACCCCTCCACTTT. The chain carries TRBV11-2 and TRBJ1-6; D is undetermined. The V end lost 0 bases, the J end lost 6 bases, and 6 bases lay between the germline ends. Germline CDR1 is SGHAT and CDR2 is FQNNGV. This CDR3 is built from 14 residues.

The chain joins TRBV10-3 to TRBJ2-1; 8 nucleotides line up with TRBD1. The CDR3 totals 16 residues. Looked up from germline, CDR1 is ENHRY and CDR2 is SYGVKD. J was trimmed by 6 bases and V by 4 bases; bases with no gene match: 11. CDR3 loop: CAISGEDRVPSNEQFF. In DNA, the CDR3 is TGTGCCATCAGTGGGGAGGACAGGGTCCCCTCCAATGAGCAGTTCTTC.

The table lists this clone with a count of one. The chain is built from TRBV12-5 and TRBJ2-7; 8 bases map to TRBD1. Germline V gene data show CDR1 as LGHNT and CDR2 as FRNRAP. J gave up 3 bases and V 4 bases, and 5 bases lay outside the gene matches. This CDR3 spans 14 amino acids. The CDR3 loop reads CASGSGDRFYEQYF. In DNA form, the CDR3 reads TGTGCTAGTGGTTCCGGGGACAGGTTCTACGAGCAGTACTTC.

This sequence joins TRBV30 and TRBJ2-5; D is possibly TRBD2 (6 bases). The V gene lost 1 base and the J gene lost 5 bases, with 11 bases spanning the gap. CDR3 length: 13 residues. From germline, CDR1 is GTSNPN and CDR2 SVGIG (reference sequence). Here the CDR3 DNA reads TGTGCCTGGAGTGAAGGTGCGGGGGAGACCCAGTACTTC. Translating gives CAWSEGAGETQYF.

In this sample, this clone turned up once. The V and J genes are TRBV5-1 and TRBJ2-7, with D hard to call. V was shortened by 3 bases and J by 0 bases, with 13 bases between the two germline ends. CDR1 and CDR2 from the germline V gene are SGHRS and YFSETQ. The CDR3 covers 15 residues. Written as DNA, the CDR3 is TGCGCCAGCAGCTCTGACAATCTCTTCTCCTACGAGCAGTACTTC. Its protein is CASSSDNLFSYEQYF.

The rearrangement joins TRBV18 to TRBJ1-2, with 12 bases identical to TRBD1. The V gene end was trimmed by 3 bases and the J gene end by 5 bases; junction bases not matched to a gene: 4. The CDR3 has 15 residues. Looked up from germline, CDR1 is KGHSH and CDR2 is LQKENI. This CDR3 is CASSPPGQGAYGYTF. CDR3 nucleotides: TGTGCCAGCTCACCCCCGGGACAGGGGGCATATGGCTACACCTTC.

V gene TRBV3-1 (or the pseudogene TRBV3-2) combines with J gene TRBJ2-1; TRBD2 aligns across 10 bases. V lost 5 bases to trimming and J lost 8 bases; unmatched junction nucleotides: 3. CDR3 length equals 13 residues. Germline V lookup: CDR1 LGHDT, CDR2 YNNKEL (reference sequence). The CDR3 DNA reads TGTGCCAGCAGCAAGCTAGCGGGGGATGAGCAGTTCTTC. Translated: CASSKLAGDEQFF.

This chain connects TRBV2 to TRBJ1-1; maybe TRBD1 (6 bases). Germline values: CDR1 SNHLY, CDR2 FYNNEI. CDR3 length equals 13 residues. V was pared by 6 bases and J by 3 bases, with 11 bases between. The CDR3: CASRRGYDTEAFF. The DNA of the CDR3 is TGTGCCAGCAGGAGGGGGTATGACACTGAAGCTTTCTTT.